Following are 14 T cell receptor beta chains from one sample sequenced in a study of monozygotic twins with inflammatory bowel disease. TCRdb reprocessed the 5' RACE reads and reports one entry per CDR3 protein, with no DNA. Here the sample table reports over 110,000 distinct CDR3 sequences. The specimen was blood. These receptors came from a human donor with ulcerative colitis or Crohn's disease, or a healthy co-twin of an affected twin (not recorded which).

This sequence joins TRBV2 and TRBJ1-4; the D gene TCRdb calls, TRBD1, cannot be checked with no DNA. The CDR3 is made up of 18 amino acids. Germline assignment: CDR1 SNHLY and CDR2 FYNNEI. The chain's CDR3 is CASSEEGTGRSTNEKLFF. The variable domain in full, completed from reference TRBV2 and TRBJ1-4, reads EPEVTQTPSHQVTQMGQEVILRCVPISNHLYFYWYRQILGQKVEFLVSFYNNEISEKSEIFDDQFSVERPDGSNFTLKIRSTKLEDSAMYFCASSEEGTGRSTNEKLFFGSGTQLSVL.

The chain joins TRBV29-1 to TRBJ1-1. Germline V gene data show CDR1 as SQVTM and CDR2 as ANQGSEA. CDR3 length equals 14 residues. CDR3 sequence reads: CSVVGSYMNTEAFF. Variable domain in full (rest from reference TRBV29-1 and TRBJ1-1): SAVISQKPSRDICQRGTSLTIQCQVDSQVTMMFWYRQQPGQSLTLIATANQGSEATYESGFVIDKFPISRPNLTFSTLTVSNMSPEDSSIYLCSVVGSYMNTEAFFGQGTRLTVV.

The chain links TRBV6-5 to TRBJ1-6. This CDR3 comprises 13 residues. CDR1 and CDR2 (germline): MNHEY, SVGAGI. The CDR3 loop is CASSREGNSPLHF.

V usage is TRBV5-1 and J usage is TRBJ2-7; TCRdb's D gene call, TRBD1, goes unchecked for lack of DNA. The germline V gene has CDR1 SGHRS and CDR2 YFSETQ. The CDR3 is 13 residues long. The CDR3 sequence is CASSAGTNYEQYF.

The chain links TRBV7-2 to TRBJ1-4. This CDR3 is 14 amino acids long. Looked up from germline, CDR1 is SGHTA and CDR2 is FQGNSA. CDR3 region: CASSLGSLGEKLFF.

This chain joins TRBV6-2 or TRBV6-3 and TRBJ2-7; lacking DNA, the TRBD2 call made by TCRdb goes unchecked. The CDR3 is 16 amino acids. Germline CDR1 and CDR2: MNHEY and SVGEGT. Here the CDR3 reads CASSYSNRAQTYEQYF.

V usage is TRBV5-6 and J usage is TRBJ2-5; TCRdb returns TRBD1, unconfirmable since there is no DNA. The CDR3 covers 18 residues. Germline V lookup: CDR1 SGHDT, CDR2 YYEEEE. The CDR3 loop reads CASSLRQPIWGGVKTQYF.

The V call is TRBV10-3, the J call TRBJ2-5; TCRdb calls TRBD2, which cannot be checked without DNA. The germline V gene encodes CDR1 ENHRY and CDR2 SYGVKD. The CDR3 extends over 16 amino acids. The CDR3 spells CAISESGLTQLKTQYF.

The chain recombines TRBV25-1 with TRBJ1-6; TCRdb names TRBD1, which stays unverified in the absence of DNA. CDR1 is MGHDK, CDR2 SYGVNS, per germline. The CDR3 consists of 18 residues. The CDR3 here is CASSPRGRVGSYNSPLHF.

This chain uses TRBV5-1 with TRBJ2-1; the D call of TRBD1 rests on TCRdb alone, since no DNA is present to check it. Germline V gene data show CDR1 as SGHRS and CDR2 as YFSETQ. CDR3 size: 15 residues. The CDR3: CASSVRTDSYNEQFF.

V and J are TRBV4-3 and TRBJ1-6; TCRdb selects TRBD1, and the lack of DNA leaves this call unchecked. This CDR3 has 16 residues. Germline lookup yields CDR1 LGHNA and CDR2 YSLEER. The CDR3 reads CASSRGRSSYNSPLHF.

CDR3: CASSSFYAWGDTNYGYTF. The chain recombines TRBV11-1 with TRBJ1-2. The CDR3 is 18 residues long. Germline-derived CDR1 and CDR2 are SGHAT and FQDESV (reference sequence).

The rearrangement links TRBV28 to TRBJ2-7; no DNA is available, so the TRBD1 call from TCRdb remains unchecked. CDR1 and CDR2 (germline): MDHEN, SYDVKM. The CDR3 has 13 amino acids. The CDR3 is CASNRESSYEQYF. Filled out from reference TRBV28 and TRBJ2-7, the complete variable domain reads DVKVTQSSRYLVKRTGEKVFLECVQDMDHENMFWYRQDPGLGLRLIYFSYDVKMKEKGDIPEGYSVSREKKERFSLILESASTNQTSMYLCASNRESSYEQYFGPGTRLTVT.

The rearrangement joins TRBV4-1 to TRBJ1-1. Germline-derived CDR1 and CDR2 are MGHRA and YSYEKL. This CDR3 region has 14 residues. This CDR3 reads CASSQEQSNTEAFF.